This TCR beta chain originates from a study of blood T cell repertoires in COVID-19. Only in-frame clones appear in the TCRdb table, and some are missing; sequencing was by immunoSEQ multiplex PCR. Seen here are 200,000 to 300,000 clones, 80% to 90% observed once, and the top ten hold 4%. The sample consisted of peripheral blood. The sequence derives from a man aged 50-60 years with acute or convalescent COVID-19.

CDR3 residues: CASSTSGSSYNEQFF. As DNA, the CDR3 is TGTGCCAGTAGTACTAGCGGTTCCTCCTACAATGAGCAGTTCTTC. This chain connects TRBV19 to TRBJ2-1; 7 bases map to TRBD2. CDR1 is LNHDA, CDR2 SQIVND, per germline (reference sequence). The ends lost 4 bases at V and 0 bases at J; junction bases unmatched: 3. CDR3 size: 15 residues.